This T cell receptor beta chain was recorded in a study of blood T cell repertoires in COVID-19 (dated by TCRdb to between 2020 and 2021). For the wider study: Collaborator samples came from the United States, Italy and Spain and covered acute and convalescent phases of COVID-19. The material from the prospective study consisted of cDNA or gDNA derived from T cells, B-cell-depleted T cells, or PBMCs. The dataset comprised deeply sampled blood TCRbeta repertoires from subjects exposed to, actively infected with, or recovered from COVID-19. The repertoires were released in a freely available public database intended as a resource for research on the immune response to SARS-CoV-2. The samples were drawn from the first 160 participants of the ongoing ImmuneRACE study and from about 1,200 subjects provided by 6 global collaborators. Sample metadata almost always included a de-identified subject ID, COVID-19 status, age in years and sex. Where available, HLA class I and class II types were taken from metadata supplied by the sample provider and were not determined by assay-based typing. Study-wide findings and limitations: How much clinical and demographic metadata was included differed by source and by participant, and the metadata was provided uncurated.

TCRbeta CDR3 regions were amplified from genomic DNA using the immunoSEQ Assay, a bias-controlled multiplex PCR. On the study's bioinformatics: Nucleated cell counts per sample were estimated from amplification of reference gene primers within the assay. To quantify the absolute abundance of each unique TCRbeta CDR3 rearrangement, sequence reads were collapsed and filtered. For each sample, productive Simpson clonality was calculated as the square root of Simpson's diversity index over productive rearrangements. In its TCRdb copy, this immuneACCESS table keeps in-frame sequences only and misses some clones. Where compared with another copy, unresolved V genes explain less than half of these, and the others have no known cause. For V, J and clone size, that table is used; D and trimming come from the DNA. The sample yields over 150,000 clones; roughly 93% were counted once. 2% to 3% of the sample is in the top ten clones.

As concerns this clone: Its antigen remains undetermined. Per-nucleotide qualities are absent, and no much larger clonotype sits a single base away.

The germline V gene provides CDR1 KGHSH and CDR2 LQKENI. The CDR3 goes from the cysteine to the phenylalanine over 13 residues. Only CDR3 DNA is held: 39 bases, read in frame from base 1. Trimming costs V 3 bases and J 4 bases, and their ends lie 7 bases apart. Whole blood was collected in K2EDTA tubes by collaborating institutions according to the institutions' own protocols. For TCRbeta analysis, collaborators shipped samples as frozen whole blood, isolated PBMCs, or DNA extracted from either of those sample types. The chain was built from TRBV18 and TRBJ1-5; tentative D gene TRBD1, with 6 bases matching. The sequence derives from a man between 18 and 35 years old with acute or convalescent COVID-19. Material: peripheral blood. In nucleotides, the sequence is TGTGCCAGCTCACCTACAGGGAATCAGCCCCAGCATTTT. It specifies CASSPTGNQPQHF.